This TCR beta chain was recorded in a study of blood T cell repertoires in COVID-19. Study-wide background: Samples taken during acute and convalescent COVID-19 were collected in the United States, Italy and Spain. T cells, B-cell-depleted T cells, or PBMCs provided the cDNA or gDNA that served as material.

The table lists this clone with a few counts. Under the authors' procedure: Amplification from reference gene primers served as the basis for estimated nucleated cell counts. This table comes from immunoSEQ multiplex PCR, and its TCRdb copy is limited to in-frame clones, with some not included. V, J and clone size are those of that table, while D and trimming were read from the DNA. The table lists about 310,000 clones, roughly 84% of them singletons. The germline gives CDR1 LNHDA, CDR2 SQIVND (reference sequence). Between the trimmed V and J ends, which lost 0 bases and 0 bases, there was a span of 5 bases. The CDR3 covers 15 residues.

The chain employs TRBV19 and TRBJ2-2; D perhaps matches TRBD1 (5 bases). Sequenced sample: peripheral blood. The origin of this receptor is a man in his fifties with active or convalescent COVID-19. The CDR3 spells CASSIEGPNTGELFF. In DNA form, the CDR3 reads TGTGCCAGTAGTATAGAGGGGCCGAACACCGGGGAGCTGTTTTTT. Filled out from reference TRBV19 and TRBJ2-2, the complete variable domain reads DGGITQSPKYLFRKEGQNVTLSCEQNLNHDAMYWYRQDPGQGLRLIYYSQIVNDFQKGDIAEGYSVSREKKESFPLTVTSAQKNPTAFYLCASSIEGPNTGELFFGEGSRLTVL.